One TCR beta chain is described in this entry. This clonotype has a count of ten or more. Its binding antigen is unknown. No qualities accompany the bases; no much larger clone lies one base away. These data come from a study of early T cells in non-severe SARS-CoV-2 infection (dated by TCRdb to 2020 to 2022). Background for the entire study: Because TCR sequencing was done on bulk RNA from unsorted whole blood, the alpha and beta chains could not be paired.

Receptors were amplified or captured by 5' RACE. Sequenced on a NextSeq 500. The TCR library protocol attached unique molecular identifiers to individual cDNA molecules to correct for sequencing error and PCR bias. TCR alpha and beta chains were both sequenced, and the abundances of alpha and beta sequences in each sample were closely correlated with each other. The authors' analysis ran thus. Decombinator V4 was used to annotate TCR sequences for V gene, J gene and CDR3. TCRs were defined as expanded if a significant change between any two time points was detected under a Poisson model with p below 0.0001. TCR abundances were normalised to the total number of TCRs sequenced in each sample and reported as counts per million. MAIT TCRs were defined by TRAV1-2 paired with TRAJ12, TRAJ20 or TRAJ33, and iNKT TCRs by TRAV10 paired with TRAJ18. VDJdb, accessed 1 November 2021, was searched for CMV, EBV and SARS-CoV-2 annotated TCRs, excluding TCRs annotated for multiple antigens. TCRdb applied fastp at Q25 and MiXCR to the public reads, then kept only in-frame beta chains. Each record represents a unique CDR3 protein, reported with the most common genes and DNA among its rows. TCRdb, not the authors, supplied the V and J calls. Present in this sample are roughly 42,000 distinct CDR3 sequences, less than 15% of which were seen just once. The ten largest account for approximately 15% of the sample.

The CDR3 goes from the cysteine to the phenylalanine over 12 residues. CDR3 DNA only is kept here, 36 bases in frame from base 1. V loses 6 bases of germline sequence and J loses 5 bases, and the interval between the two ends is 10 bases. CDR1 and CDR2, per the germline V gene, are MDHEN and SYDVKM. The study was a case-control design nested within a healthcare worker cohort in London, UK, with weekly nasopharyngeal swab PCR tests and blood sampling. Healthcare workers were recruited between 23 and 31 March 2020, during the week of the UK lockdown, and were followed weekly for up to about 15 weeks. General findings and caveats noted by the study authors: VDJdb matching was skewed toward anti-spike CD8 responses, so virus-specific expansions were likely underestimated and private and CD4 specificities were missed.

Rearrangement joined TRBV28 to TRBJ2-5; the D gene is perhaps TRBD1 or TRBD2, each of them matching over 5 bases. This clonotype was sampled from an adult who was a healthcare worker with PCR-confirmed SARS-CoV-2 infection or an uninfected control (not recorded which). The specimen was whole blood. The encoded CDR3 is CASSPGDETQYF. The nucleotides read TGTGCCAGCAGCCCCGGGGACGAGACCCAGTACTTC.